This T cell receptor beta chain was retrieved from a study of blood T cell repertoires in COVID-19. Germline V gives CDR1 SGHRS, CDR2 YFSETQ. J gave up 3 bases and V 4 bases, and 8 bases lay outside the gene matches. The CDR3 is 16 residues long. TCRdb keeps only in-frame clones here, not all; method: immunoSEQ multiplex PCR. Found here are over 45,000 clones, roughly 80% of them singletons; the top ten hold about 6.2%. The specimen was peripheral blood. The sequence came from a human donor in a cohort sampled during active or convalescent COVID-19. This chain uses TRBV5-1 with TRBJ1-1; 11 bases line up with TRBD1. The CDR3 DNA sequence: TGCGCCAGCAGCGTACGGACAGGGGGCTGGGACACTGAAGCTTTCTTT. It yields the protein CASSVRTGGWDTEAFF.